This paragraph covers one T cell receptor beta chain sequence. Its antigen is currently unknown. TCRdb analysed the reads with MiXCR anew, one entry per CDR3 protein. The table records 210,000 or so distinct CDR3 sequences, about 7% of them present only once. Germline CDR1 and CDR2: MDHEN and SYDVKM. The CDR3 runs to 14 residues. V was pared by 7 bases and J by 1 base, with 13 bases between. The data belong to a study of T cell repertoires in cytomegalovirus infection. About the research overall: It was the public TCR beta signatures that indicated both CMV infection and matching HLA type. The study, taken as a whole, reports: The ex vivo response showed dominance by HLA-C-restricted CMV-specific TCR beta clonotypes. Public TCR beta family frequency separated CMV-and-HLA carriers, including in an independent cohort.

Sequencing was performed on PBMCs. The chain couples TRBV28 to TRBJ1-2; a possible D gene is TRBD1 (5 bases). The source is a human donor in good health (CMV status not recorded). Some clones in this sample may be carry-over from other donors' samples. This chain's CDR3 is CASTLEGRNYGYTF. The CDR3 nucleotides read TGTGCCAGCACCTTAGAGGGACGTAACTATGGCTACACCTTC.